A single TCR beta chain is shown here with its context. This specimen belongs to a study of blood T cell repertoires in COVID-19. Study in general: Acute-phase and convalescent COVID-19 samples originated in the United States, Italy and Spain.

The CDR3 is 15 amino acids. From germline, CDR1 is LNHNV and CDR2 YYDKDF (reference sequence). Trimming removed 1 base from V and 7 bases from J; junction bases left unmatched: 3. TCRdb's copy holds only in-frame clones and misses some; the assay was immunoSEQ multiplex PCR. Counted here are hundreds of thousands of clones, around 86% occurring once; the ten biggest clones make up roughly 3.3%. The chain recombines TRBV15 with TRBJ1-4, with 10 bases that match TRBD1. Sequencing was carried out using PBMCs or T cells enriched from blood (not recorded which). This receptor was taken from a woman aged 40 to 55 with acute COVID-19. The CDR3 loop is CATSRARDRGEKLFF. The CDR3 DNA is TGTGCCACCAGCAGAGCCCGGGACAGGGGTGAAAAACTGTTTTTT.